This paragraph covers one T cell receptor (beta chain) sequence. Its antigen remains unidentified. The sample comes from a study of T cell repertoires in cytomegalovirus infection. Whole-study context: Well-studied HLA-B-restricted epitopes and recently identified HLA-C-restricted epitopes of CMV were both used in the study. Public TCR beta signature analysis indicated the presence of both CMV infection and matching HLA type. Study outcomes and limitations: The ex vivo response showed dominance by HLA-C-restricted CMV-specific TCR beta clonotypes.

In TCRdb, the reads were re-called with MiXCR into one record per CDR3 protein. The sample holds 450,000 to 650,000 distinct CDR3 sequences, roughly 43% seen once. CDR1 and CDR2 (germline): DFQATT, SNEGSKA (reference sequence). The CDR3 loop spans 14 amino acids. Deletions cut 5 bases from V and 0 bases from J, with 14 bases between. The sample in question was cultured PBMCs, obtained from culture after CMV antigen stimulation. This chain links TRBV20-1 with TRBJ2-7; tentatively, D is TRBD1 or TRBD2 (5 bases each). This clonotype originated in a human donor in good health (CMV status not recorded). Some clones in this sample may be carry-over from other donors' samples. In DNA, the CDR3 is TGCAGTGCTCGAACCGGGACGGGCTCCTACGAGCAGTACTTC. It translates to CSARTGTGSYEQYF.